What follows are 29 T cell receptor beta chains derived from one specimen sequenced in a study of spatial heterogeneity in lung cancer. Each CDR3 protein is one row after TCRdb ran MiXCR on the 5' RACE reads. The sample lists about 120,000 distinct CDR3 sequences, 9.5% to 14% occurring once. The time point here: blood at routine non-recurrence follow-up after resection. The source material was PBMCs, sampled at follow-up. These receptors were taken from a female donor with early-stage non-small cell lung cancer.

The chain is built from TRBV28 and TRBJ2-3; D uncertain. CDR3 length equals 13 residues. The germline gives CDR1 MDHEN, CDR2 SYDVKM. Trimming removed 7 bases from V and 4 bases from J, with 12 bases in between. CDR3 loop: CASKGRSSDTQYF. The DNA for the CDR3 is TGTGCCAGCAAAGGCAGGTCATCAGATACGCAGTATTTT.

This clonotype showed up many times. The chain employs TRBV2 and TRBJ2-7; tentatively, D is TRBD1 (6 bases). V was clipped by 7 bases and J by 3 bases, with 19 bases between them. The CDR3 has 15 amino acids. Germline V gene lookup returns CDR1 SNHLY and CDR2 FYNNEI. In DNA form, the CDR3 reads TGTGCCAGCAAATCCCCGACAGGCCGCCTCTACGAGCAGTACGTC. It codes for CASKSPTGRLYEQYV.

This clonotype was observed many times. The rearrangement uses TRBV12-3 or TRBV12-4 and TRBJ2-2; TRBD1 matches 9 bases. V lost 6 bases, J lost 0 bases, and 2 bases stayed unmatched. The CDR3 length is 15 residues. Written as DNA, the CDR3 is TGTGCCAGCAGGGGGACAGGGACGAACACCGGGGAGCTGTTTTTT. Translated: CASRGTGTNTGELFF.

The chain has TRBV20-1 and TRBJ2-5, with D tentatively TRBD1 (6 bases). The CDR3 contains 14 residues. Germline-derived CDR1 and CDR2 are DFQATT and SNEGSKA (reference sequence). Trimming took 5 bases from V and 4 from J, leaving 17 bases between them. CDR3 nucleotides: TGCAGTGCTCCCACGGACAGCCGCGGAGAGACCCAGTACTTC. Amino acids: CSAPTDSRGETQYF.

The chain employs TRBV9 and TRBJ2-3, with a weak D call TRBD1 (6 bases). Trimming pared 0 bases from V and 5 bases from J, leaving 19 bases between. The CDR3 is 17 amino acids. The germline V gene encodes CDR1 SGDLS and CDR2 YYNGEE. CDR3 region: CASSVDRGTSTVDTQYF. The DNA for the CDR3 is TGTGCCAGCAGCGTAGATAGGGGGACGAGCACGGTAGATACGCAGTATTTT.

This clonotype was picked up many times. The chain links TRBV5-1 to TRBJ2-1, with 8 bases matching TRBD2. Losses at the gene ends were 5 bases for V and 4 bases for J; bases not matched to a gene: 5. Germline-derived CDR1 and CDR2 are SGHRS and YFSETQ. The CDR3 runs to 14 residues. The DNA for the CDR3 is TGCGCCAGCAGAGCTAGCGGGCCTTACAATGAGCAGTTCTTC. This translates into CASRASGPYNEQFF.

This rearrangement joins TRBV11-2 to TRBJ1-2; 10 nucleotides match TRBD1. Germline V lookup: CDR1 SGHAT, CDR2 FQNNGV. The length of the CDR3 is 14 residues. The junction had 6 bases not matched to a gene; V was cut back by 5 bases and J by 6 bases. The CDR3 DNA follows: TGTGCCAGCAGCCGGGACAGGGGTCTTGATGGCTACACCTTC. Amino acids: CASSRDRGLDGYTF.

This clonotype came up a few times. V and J are TRBV20-1 and TRBJ2-1; maybe TRBD2 (6 bases). The CDR3 runs 14 residues. CDR1 is DFQATT, CDR2 SNEGSKA, per germline (reference sequence). The V gene lost 6 bases and the J gene lost 4 bases, with 16 bases spanning the gap. In DNA, the CDR3 is TGCAGTGCCGAACCCCTAGCGCAGTACAATGAGCAGTTCTTC. Translating gives CSAEPLAQYNEQFF.

This clonotype was seen only a few times. V is TRBV29-1 and J is TRBJ2-1, with no clear D. Germline V gene sequence: CDR1 SQVTM, CDR2 ANQGSEA. The V and J ends lost 4 bases and 0 bases respectively, with 7 bases between them. The CDR3 loop spans 13 amino acids. The CDR3 DNA follows: TGCAGCGTTGTTGAAAACTCCTACAATGAGCAGTTCTTC. Its protein is CSVVENSYNEQFF.

This clonotype was seen many times. The gene calls are TRBV12-5 and TRBJ1-6; D gene uncertain. Trimming removed 6 bases from V and 0 bases from J, with 12 bases in between. Per germline, CDR1 LGHNT and CDR2 FRNRAP. This CDR3 has 16 residues. DNA of the CDR3: TGTGCTAGTGGCCAAGGCCAGAGCTCCTATAATTCACCCCTCCACTTT. As protein: CASGQGQSSYNSPLHF.

This clonotype was seen a few times. V and J are TRBV20-1 and TRBJ2-3, with 9 nucleotides matching TRBD2. V lost 3 bases, J lost 7 bases, and 11 bases stayed unmatched. This CDR3 has 15 amino acids. Germline V lookup: CDR1 DFQATT, CDR2 SNEGSKA (reference sequence). The CDR3 nucleotides read TGCAGTGCTAGGTCAGCGGGAGGAAACAAAAATACGCAGTATTTT. It translates to CSARSAGGNKNTQYF.

This clonotype was observed a few times. V usage is TRBV5-1 and J usage is TRBJ1-6; D remains unclear. CDR1 and CDR2 from the germline V gene are SGHRS and YFSETQ. This CDR3 is 18 amino acids long. The ends were cut back, 1 base at V and 0 bases at J, with 14 bases in the middle. CDR3 sequence (DNA): TGCGCCAGCAGCTTGTTTTCCAGTGAGAGCTCCTATAATTCACCCCTCCACTTT. Its translation: CASSLFSSESSYNSPLHF.

This clonotype has a handful of counts. The DNA for the CDR3 is TGTGCCAGCAGCAACGGCCATCACGGGCTGGCACCCCTCCACTTT. Translated: CASSNGHHGLAPLHF. V and J are TRBV6-2 or TRBV6-3 and TRBJ1-6; D unclear. The CDR3 sequence is 15 residues long. V lost 6 bases and J 11 bases, leaving 20 bases between the germline ends. Germline CDR1 reads MNHEY; CDR2 reads SVGEGT.

This clonotype occurred many times. This chain uses TRBV19 with TRBJ2-2, with 7 nucleotides matching TRBD2. Per the germline V gene, CDR1 is LNHDA and CDR2 is SQIVND (reference sequence). Germline trimming cut 3 bases from V and 5 bases from J; bases unmatched to any gene: 6. This CDR3 is 15 amino acids long. The CDR3 DNA is TGTGCCAGTAGTATTCCGTCGCGGGGGACCGGGGAGCTGTTTTTT. It yields the protein CASSIPSRGTGELFF.

The V gene is TRBV28, the J gene TRBJ2-7, with 12 bases aligning to TRBD2. The germline V gene encodes CDR1 MDHEN and CDR2 SYDVKM. CDR3 length equals 14 residues. Trimming at V came to 6 bases and at J to 5 bases, leaving 5 bases not matched to a gene. The CDR3 protein is CASRPGLAGHEQYF. CDR3 DNA sequence: TGTGCCAGCAGACCGGGACTAGCGGGTCACGAGCAGTACTTC. Full variable domain (rest looked up from reference TRBV28 and TRBJ2-7): DVKVTQSSRYLVKRTGEKVFLECVQDMDHENMFWYRQDPGLGLRLIYFSYDVKMKEKGDIPEGYSVSREKKERFSLILESASTNQTSMYLCASRPGLAGHEQYFGPGTRLTVT.

This chain joins TRBV28 and TRBJ2-2, with D possibly being TRBD1 or TRBD2 (5 bases each). This CDR3 is 15 amino acids long. Trimming left V 8 bases short and J 0 bases short, with 13 bases between. Germline assignment: CDR1 MDHEN and CDR2 SYDVKM. Here the CDR3 reads CASHPGRPNTGELFF. As DNA, the CDR3 is TGTGCCAGCCACCCGGGGCGCCCGAACACCGGGGAGCTGTTTTTT. Full variable domain (remainder filled in from reference TRBV28 and TRBJ2-2): DVKVTQSSRYLVKRTGEKVFLECVQDMDHENMFWYRQDPGLGLRLIYFSYDVKMKEKGDIPEGYSVSREKKERFSLILESASTNQTSMYLCASHPGRPNTGELFFGEGSRLTVL.

V usage is TRBV2 and J usage is TRBJ1-2; D is ambiguous. Germline lookup yields CDR1 SNHLY and CDR2 FYNNEI. The germline V and J ends were trimmed by 0 bases and 7 bases, with 12 bases remaining between them. This CDR3 comprises 14 residues. This CDR3 reads CASSEAQTSGGYTF. CDR3 DNA: TGTGCCAGCAGTGAAGCGCAGACGAGCGGTGGCTACACCTTC.

This clonotype was seen repeatedly, ten times or more. V usage is TRBV11-1 and J usage is TRBJ2-1; 12 nucleotides align to TRBD2. CDR3 length equals 15 residues. Trimming cost V 5 bases and J 9 bases; bases outside gene matches: 8. Germline assignment: CDR1 SGHAT and CDR2 FQDESV (reference sequence). Here the CDR3 reads CASSPGLAGMREQFF. CDR3 coding DNA: TGTGCCAGCAGCCCCGGACTAGCGGGAATGCGTGAGCAGTTCTTC.

In its sample, this clonotype was seen a few times. The chain links TRBV29-1 to TRBJ1-2; a possible D gene is TRBD1 (6 bases). Germline lookup yields CDR1 SQVTM and CDR2 ANQGSEA. V was cut by 2 bases and J by 8 bases, with 15 bases left in between. The CDR3 sequence is 13 residues long. CDR3 DNA sequence: TGCAGCGTTGAAAAACAGGGAGTGCAGGGCTACACCTTC. The encoded protein is CSVEKQGVQGYTF.

This clonotype was recorded at least ten times. This rearrangement joins TRBV10-3 to TRBJ2-2; D is unresolved. Between the trimmed V and J ends, which lost 4 bases and 6 bases, there was a span of 18 bases. Germline CDR1 ENHRY, CDR2 SYGVKD. The CDR3 runs 16 residues. The CDR3 loop is CAISASRTAQPGELFF. The CDR3 region has the DNA TGTGCCATCAGTGCCTCGCGGACCGCTCAGCCCGGGGAGCTGTTTTTT.

The chain combines TRBV10-2 with TRBJ1-1; D perhaps matches TRBD1 (6 bases). V gave up 4 bases and J gave up 5 bases, with 14 bases separating them. The CDR3 is 14 amino acids. Germline V gene data show CDR1 as WSHSY and CDR2 as SAAADI. CDR3 protein: CASSGTFQGTEAFF. The CDR3 region has the DNA TGCGCCAGCAGTGGTACTTTCCAGGGGACTGAAGCTTTCTTT.

There are many counts of this clonotype. The chain employs TRBV27 and TRBJ1-1, with D uncertain. Germline V gives CDR1 MNHEY, CDR2 SMNVEV (reference sequence). The CDR3 has 15 residues. Deletions cut 6 bases from V and 0 bases from J, with 14 bases between. The CDR3 loop reads CASRNSPPLNTEAFF. CDR3 sequence (DNA): TGTGCCAGCAGGAACAGTCCACCTTTGAACACTGAAGCTTTCTTT.

The V and J genes are TRBV6-5 and TRBJ2-3, with D tentatively TRBD1 (6 bases). CDR3 length equals 13 residues. The V and J ends lost 5 bases and 5 bases respectively, with 11 bases between them. CDR1 and CDR2 from the germline V gene are MNHEY and SVGAGI. The DNA for the CDR3 is TGTGCCAGCAGTCTGACAGGACTAGATACGCAGTATTTT. Its protein product is CASSLTGLDTQYF.

This clonotype was counted ten times or more. This sequence joins TRBV28 and TRBJ2-4; D possibly corresponds to TRBD2 (6 bases). The CDR3 covers 12 residues. Germline CDR1 MDHEN, CDR2 SYDVKM. CDR3 in DNA: TGTGCTACAGCGGGCGGACCAAACATTCAGTACTTC. Residues: CATAGGPNIQYF.

The chain carries TRBV18 and TRBJ1-2; D might be TRBD1 (5 bases). The CDR3 runs 13 residues. Trimming removed 5 bases from V and 4 bases from J, with 11 bases in between. CDR1 and CDR2 (germline): KGHSH, LQKENI. The CDR3 here is CASSTGAIYGYTF. In DNA, the CDR3 is TGTGCCAGCTCAACCGGGGCTATCTATGGCTACACCTTC.

This clonotype was recorded many times. The chain uses TRBV5-4 and TRBJ2-5; 8 bases fit TRBD2. The junction had 6 bases not matched to a gene; V was cut back by 0 bases and J by 5 bases. Germline-derived CDR1 and CDR2 are SGHNT and YYREEE (reference sequence). The length of the CDR3 is 15 residues. The CDR3 DNA reads TGTGCCAGCAGCTTGGCAGCGGGAGTAGTGGAGACCCAGTACTTC. It encodes CASSLAAGVVETQYF.

This clonotype was counted ten times or more. The gene calls are TRBV11-2 and TRBJ2-2; D gene uncertain. The CDR3 runs to 14 residues. The germline V gene encodes CDR1 SGHAT and CDR2 FQNNGV. V was shortened by 3 bases and J by 4 bases, with 9 bases between the two germline ends. The CDR3 DNA reads TGTGCCAGCAGCTTCACACTAAGCACCGGGGAGCTGTTTTTT. It specifies CASSFTLSTGELFF.

Ten or more counts support this clonotype. This chain connects TRBV7-9 to TRBJ1-5, with 9 bases aligning to TRBD1. The V segment lost 5 bases and the J segment 5 bases; nucleotides outside the gene matches: 7. Germline CDR1 is SEHNR and CDR2 is FQNEAQ (reference sequence). This CDR3 spans 15 amino acids. The CDR3 loop reads CASSPAGTGYQPQHF. As DNA, the CDR3 is TGTGCCAGCAGCCCCGCCGGGACAGGGTATCAGCCCCAGCATTTT.

The chain is built from TRBV7-9 and TRBJ1-4; D ambiguous. CDR3 length equals 15 residues. CDR1 and CDR2 (germline): SEHNR, FQNEAQ (reference sequence). V gave up 1 base and J gave up 0 bases, with 6 bases separating them. In nucleotides, the CDR3 is TGTGCCAGCAGCTTAGGAATTGCAACTAATGAAAAACTGTTTTTT. It specifies CASSLGIATNEKLFF.